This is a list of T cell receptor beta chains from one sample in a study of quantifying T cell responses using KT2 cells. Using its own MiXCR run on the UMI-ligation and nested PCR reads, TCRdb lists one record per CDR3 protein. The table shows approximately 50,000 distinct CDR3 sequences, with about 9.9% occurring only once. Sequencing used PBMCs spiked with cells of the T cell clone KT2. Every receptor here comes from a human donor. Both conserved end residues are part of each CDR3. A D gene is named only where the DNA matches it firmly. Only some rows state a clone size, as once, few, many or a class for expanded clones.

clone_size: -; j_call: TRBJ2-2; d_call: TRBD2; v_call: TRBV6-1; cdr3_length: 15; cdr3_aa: CATSGLAGVPGELFF; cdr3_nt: TGTGCCACCTCGGGACTAGCGGGGGTCCCCGGGGAGCTGTTTTTT
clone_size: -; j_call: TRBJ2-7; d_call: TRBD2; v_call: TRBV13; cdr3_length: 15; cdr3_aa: CASRMREAGSYAQYF; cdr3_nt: TGTGCCAGCAGGATGCGGGAGGCAGGATCCTACGCGCAGTACTTC
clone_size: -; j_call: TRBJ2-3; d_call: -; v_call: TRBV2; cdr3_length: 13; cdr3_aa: CASSEANGFSQYF; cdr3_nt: TGTGCCAGCAGTGAAGCGAACGGTTTTTCGCAGTATTTT
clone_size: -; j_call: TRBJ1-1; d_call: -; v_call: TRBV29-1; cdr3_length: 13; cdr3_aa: CSVVLVLGSGAFF; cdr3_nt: TGCAGCGTTGTTTTGGTTTTAGGGTCCGGAGCTTTCTTT
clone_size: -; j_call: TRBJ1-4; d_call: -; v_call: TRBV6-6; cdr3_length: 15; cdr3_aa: CASSYDAGGRVKLFF; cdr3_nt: TGTGCCAGCAGTTACGACGCGGGGGGCCGCGTAAAACTGTTTTTT
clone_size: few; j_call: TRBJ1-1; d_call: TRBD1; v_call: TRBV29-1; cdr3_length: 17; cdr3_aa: CSVEDLSDRGRGTEAFF; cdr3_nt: TGCAGCGTTGAAGATCTCTCGGACAGGGGGCGAGGCACTGAAGCTTTCTTT
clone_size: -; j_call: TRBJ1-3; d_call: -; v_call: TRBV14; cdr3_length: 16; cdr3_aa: CASSQYGPDSGNTIYF; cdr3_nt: TGTGCCAGCAGCCAATATGGGCCAGACTCTGGAAACACCATATATTTT
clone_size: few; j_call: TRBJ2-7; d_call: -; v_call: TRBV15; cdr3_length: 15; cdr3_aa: CATSTPVTQEVEQYF; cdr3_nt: TGTGCCACCAGCACCCCCGTTACCCAGGAGGTCGAGCAGTACTTC
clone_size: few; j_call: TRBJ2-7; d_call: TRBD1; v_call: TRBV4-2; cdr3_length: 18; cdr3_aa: CASSQASGGRALVYEQYF; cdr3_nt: TGTGCCAGCAGCCAAGCCTCAGGGGGCCGGGCCCTGGTGTACGAGCAGTACTTC
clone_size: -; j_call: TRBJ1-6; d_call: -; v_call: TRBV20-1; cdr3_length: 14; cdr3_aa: CSASVGGGDSPLHF; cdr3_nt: TGCAGTGCTTCTGTGGGGGGTGGAGATTCACCCCTCCACTTT
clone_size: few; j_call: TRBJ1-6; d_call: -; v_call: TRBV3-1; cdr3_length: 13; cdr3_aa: CASSQSRDSPLHF; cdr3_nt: TGTGCCAGCAGCCAATCCCGGGATTCACCCCTCCACTTT
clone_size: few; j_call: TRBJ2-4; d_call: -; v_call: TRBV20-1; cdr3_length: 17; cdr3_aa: CSARVPGSTIAKNIQYF; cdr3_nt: TGCAGTGCTAGAGTTCCGGGCTCGACTATAGCCAAAAACATTCAGTACTTC
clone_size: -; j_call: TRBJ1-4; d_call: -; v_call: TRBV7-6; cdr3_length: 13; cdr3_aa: CASSLVVREKLFF; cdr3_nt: TGTGCCAGCAGCTTAGTAGTTCGTGAAAAACTGTTTTTT
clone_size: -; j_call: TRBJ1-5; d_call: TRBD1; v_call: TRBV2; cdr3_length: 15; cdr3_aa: CASSEDRVGNQPQHF; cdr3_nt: TGTGCCAGCAGTGAGGACAGGGTGGGCAATCAGCCCCAGCATTTT